The TCR beta chain described here comes from a study of T cell repertoires in cytomegalovirus infection. This clonotype was detected ten times or more. TCRdb passed the reads through MiXCR, listing each CDR3 protein once. Among approximately 500,000 distinct CDR3 sequences, roughly 10% were seen once, and the ten largest hold roughly a tenth. The specimen sequenced was PBMCs. This sequence was found in a human donor in good health (CMV status not recorded). Some clones in this sample may be carry-over from other donors' samples.

CDR3: CSARVRITDTQYF. CDR3 sequence (DNA): TGCAGTGCTAGGGTTAGGATCACAGATACGCAGTATTTT. This chain connects TRBV20-1 to TRBJ2-3; D not resolved. This CDR3 contains 13 residues. V lost 3 bases to trimming and J lost 2 bases, with 9 bases between them. Germline V gene lookup returns CDR1 DFQATT and CDR2 SNEGSKA (reference sequence).